This T cell receptor (beta chain) was identified in a study of regulatory T cells in long-lasting Graves disease. Across the study: Disease was considered persistent Graves' disease after over 5 years of antithyroid drugs (with positive TSH receptor antibodies).

This clonotype was picked up many times. Its specificity is unknown. With V trimmed by 8 bases and J by 8 bases, 7 bases remained unmatched. This CDR3 has 13 amino acids. CDR1 is SNHLY, CDR2 FYNNEI, per germline. Construction of the TCR beta libraries employed iRepertoire HTBI primers in conjunction with Arm-PCR of CDR3 regions. One entry per CDR3 protein results from TCRdb running MiXCR on the multiplex PCR reads. Counted here are roughly 430,000 distinct CDR3 sequences, under 25% occurring once; the ten biggest clones make up about 13%. Indicated time point: persistent/refractory GD, antithyroid drugs over 5 years with positive TRAb. RNA extracted from PBMCs served as the sequencing template. Study results and limitations: Whereas about 870 public clonotypes were shared by new patients, persistent patients shared more, at some 3,000. For persistent Graves' patients, TCR diversity was lower than for newly diagnosed ones.

The source material was peripheral blood mononuclear cells (PBMCs), sampled when the disease was refractory, from a patient treated with antithyroid drugs. The clonotype comes from a female donor with Graves disease. The V gene is TRBV2, the J gene TRBJ2-2; TRBD2 matches at 8 bases. In nucleotides, the CDR3 is TGTGCCAGCGGACTAGCACCCCTTGGGGAGCTGTTTTTT. Encoded protein: CASGLAPLGELFF. Combining the CDR3 with reference TRBV2 and TRBJ2-2 gives the whole variable domain EPEVTQTPSHQVTQMGQEVILRCVPISNHLYFYWYRQILGQKVEFLVSFYNNEISEKSEIFDDQFSVERPDGSNFTLKIRSTKLEDSAMYFCASGLAPLGELFFGEGSRLTVL.